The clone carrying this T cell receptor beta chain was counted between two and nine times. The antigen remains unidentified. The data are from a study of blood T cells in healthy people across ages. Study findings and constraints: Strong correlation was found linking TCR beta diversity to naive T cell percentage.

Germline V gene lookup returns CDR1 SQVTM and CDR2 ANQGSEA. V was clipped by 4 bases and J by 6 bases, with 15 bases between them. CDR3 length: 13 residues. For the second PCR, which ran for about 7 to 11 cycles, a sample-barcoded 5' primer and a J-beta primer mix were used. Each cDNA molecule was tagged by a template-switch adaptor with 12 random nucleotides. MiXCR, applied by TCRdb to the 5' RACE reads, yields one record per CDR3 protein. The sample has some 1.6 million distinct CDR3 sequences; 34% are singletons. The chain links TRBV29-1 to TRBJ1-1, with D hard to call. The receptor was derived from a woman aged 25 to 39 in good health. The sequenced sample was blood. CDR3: CSVAPGRKAEAFF. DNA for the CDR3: TGCAGCGTTGCACCCGGGAGGAAGGCTGAAGCTTTCTTT.